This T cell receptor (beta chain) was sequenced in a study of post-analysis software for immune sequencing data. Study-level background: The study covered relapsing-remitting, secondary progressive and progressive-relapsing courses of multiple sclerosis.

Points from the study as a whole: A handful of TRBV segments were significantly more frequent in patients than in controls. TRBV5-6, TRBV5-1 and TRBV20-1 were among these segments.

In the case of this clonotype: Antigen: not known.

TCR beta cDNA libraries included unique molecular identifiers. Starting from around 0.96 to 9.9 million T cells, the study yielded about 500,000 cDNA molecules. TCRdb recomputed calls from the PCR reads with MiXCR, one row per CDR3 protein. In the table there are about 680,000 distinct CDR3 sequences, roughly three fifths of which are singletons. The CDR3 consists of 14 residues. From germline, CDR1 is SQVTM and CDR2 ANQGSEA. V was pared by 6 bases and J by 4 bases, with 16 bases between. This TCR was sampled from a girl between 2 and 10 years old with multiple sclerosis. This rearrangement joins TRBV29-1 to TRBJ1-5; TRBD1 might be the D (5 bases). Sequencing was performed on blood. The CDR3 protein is CSVGGDPQNQPQHF. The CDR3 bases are TGCAGCGTGGGAGGGGATCCCCAAAATCAGCCCCAGCATTTT.